This T cell receptor beta chain was recovered during a study of cytotoxic CD8 clonotypes in ibrutinib-treated CLL (dated by TCRdb to the early 2020s). Concerning the study at large: The cohort had about a dozen relapsed/refractory and 15 treatment-naive patients; under 18 were IGHV unmutated. Responses were partial in roughly 24 patients and complete in 2; after median approximately 67 months follow-up, approximately 15 stayed in remission and about twelve progressed. The response samples were drawn at a median of approximately 12 months into treatment, with a range of about 6 to 36 months. On average, each sample yielded 250,000 to 300,000 productive templates and 94,082 productive rearrangements. Of the 70 to 100 people in the trial, about two dozen had longitudinal samples available. Cryopreserved peripheral blood mononuclear cells were obtained before treatment, at response, and at either sustained remission or disease progression.

A MiSeq instrument was used for deep resolution sequencing, which targeted depths ranging from 1 in 1 million up to 1 in 200,000 T cells, with coverage averaging 10x for each clonotype. TCR beta libraries were generated with the immunoSEQ hsTCRB Kit. In the source study's methods: Data were analyzed with ImmunoSEQ Data Assistant and ImmunoSEQ Analyzer, with V, D and J genes assigned per IMGT definitions. Clonality, which ranges from 0 to 1, was calculated by subtracting the normalized Shannon entropy of productive rearrangement frequencies from one. Only overrepresented clonotypes making up at least 0.05% of the repertoire of each patient were included in the public clonotype analysis. Thirteen age-matched healthy donor repertoires from immuneACCESS served as clonality controls. Here the immuneACCESS table is served through TCRdb, limited to in-frame sequences with V and J called. Missing clones are a known gap in these copies; in checked studies unresolved V genes cover under half, and the rest lacks a known reason. The V and J calls and the clone size are those of that table, but D and trimming were determined from the DNA. The sample table shows over 15,000 clones, and 81% are seen once. The ten largest clones take up 5% to 7% of the sample.

Note on this clone: Its antigen remains undetermined. The input lacks base qualities; no much larger clone sits a single base away.

V drops 6 bases and J drops 6 bases, leaving 9 bases in between. CDR1 DFQATT and CDR2 SNEGSKA are derived from the germline V gene (reference sequence). The CDR3 holds 11 amino acids from the cysteine to the phenylalanine. The only DNA kept is the CDR3, 33 bases in frame from the first base. Here is what the overall study found, with its caveats: Clonality increased at ibrutinib response, stayed stable in sustained remission, and fell back toward baseline at progression. Sampling times were not matched between sustained-remission and progressing patients, and lymph node repertoires were not studied. At baseline, clonality was higher than in age-matched healthy donors and showed a strong correlation with circulating CD8+ T-cell counts. Public clonotypes were found to be uncommon and were observed to contract or remain stable during treatment; the increase in clonality was shown to reflect expansion of private clonotypes at ibrutinib response.

For TCR beta library preparation, roughly 2 micrograms of genomic DNA were extracted from the cryopreserved PBMCs. Longitudinal blood samples from CLL patients on ibrutinib monotherapy were analyzed using high-throughput TCR beta sequencing. The patients took part in an open-label, single-center phase 2 trial of ibrutinib monotherapy. This chain is built from TRBV20-1 and TRBJ2-1, with the D segment identity uncertain. This sample comprised PBMCs, obtained before ibrutinib treatment. The receptor was isolated from a human donor with chronic lymphocytic leukemia. CDR3 loop: CSATRPNEQFF. The nucleotides are TGCAGTGCAACCAGGCCCAATGAGCAGTTCTTC.